This T cell receptor (beta chain) is drawn from a study of blood T cell repertoires in COVID-19. Clones were sequenced by immunoSEQ multiplex PCR, and TCRdb holds only the in-frame ones, with some missing. The profile covers 240,000 or so clones, with 70% to 90% appearing a single time and 0.65% to 0.95% taken by the ten largest. The sequence was collected from a woman between 25 and 40 years old with acute or convalescent COVID-19. The sample comprised peripheral blood.

The CDR3 bases are TGTGCCAGAAGCTCGACCCCATCGACAGGGGGCGCGGCGAGCAATCAGCCCCAGCATTTT. Amino acids: CARSSTPSTGGAASNQPQHF. V is TRBV5-3 and J is TRBJ1-5; 10 bases fit TRBD1. TRBV5-3 is given ORF status, its function remaining uncertain. CDR3 length: 20 amino acids. After removal of 3 bases from V and 1 base from J, the junction contained 16 bases not matched to a gene.